Listed here are 22 T cell receptor beta chains from one sample, sequenced in a study of blood T cell repertoires in COVID-19. Only in-frame clones appear in the TCRdb table, and some are missing; sequencing was by immunoSEQ multiplex PCR. The data show tens of thousands of clones, with 88% seen just once and approximately 4.6% held by the top ten. The sequencing sample was made of peripheral blood. The receptors shown here come from a human donor in a cohort sampled during active COVID-19.

This clone occurred a few times. V and J are TRBV18 and TRBJ2-7, with TRBD2 identical over 7 bases. V lost 4 bases to trimming and J lost 1 base; unmatched junction nucleotides: 7. CDR3 length: 15 residues. Germline V lookup: CDR1 KGHSH, CDR2 LQKENI. In nucleotides, the CDR3 is TGTGCCAGCTCACTAAAGCGGGATAGTTCCTACGAGCAGTACTTC. Its protein product is CASSLKRDSSYEQYF.

The V gene is TRBV7-6, the J gene TRBJ2-3; D is possibly TRBD1 (6 bases). The ends were cut back, 5 bases at V and 5 bases at J, with 26 bases in the middle. The germline CDR1 and CDR2 sequences are SGHVS and FNYEAQ. The CDR3 extends over 18 amino acids. The CDR3 spells CASSPRTPRHRVGDTQYF. CDR3 sequence (DNA): TGTGCCAGCAGCCCTAGGACCCCACGCCACAGGGTTGGAGATACGCAGTATTTT.

The rearrangement uses TRBV18 and TRBJ2-5; 12 positions match TRBD2. CDR3 size: 18 residues. The trim removed 4 bases at V and 5 bases at J, leaving 14 bases unmatched. CDR1 and CDR2 (germline): KGHSH, LQKENI. CDR3 sequence reads: CASSRLGLAGMGYETQYF. CDR3 DNA sequence: TGTGCCAGCTCACGATTAGGACTAGCGGGAATGGGATATGAGACCCAGTACTTC.

V gene TRBV20-1 combines with J gene TRBJ1-2, with D possibly matching TRBD1 (5 bases). Germline V gene sequence: CDR1 DFQATT, CDR2 SNEGSKA (reference sequence). V was trimmed by 3 bases and J by 2 bases, leaving 7 bases between them. The length of the CDR3 is 12 residues. CDR3 DNA: TGCAGTGCTAGTAGGGGAAACTATGGCTACACCTTC. Translated: CSASRGNYGYTF.

V gene TRBV6-6 combines with J gene TRBJ2-7; 9 nucleotides line up with TRBD1. The CDR3 totals 15 residues. Germline CDR1 and CDR2: MNHNY and SVGAGI (reference sequence). V was clipped by 4 bases and J by 6 bases; unmatched bases: 10. The CDR3 reads CASSSGTGRPIEQYF. DNA of the CDR3: TGTGCCAGCAGTTCCGGGACAGGGCGACCCATCGAGCAGTACTTC.

The genes are TRBV11-2 and TRBJ2-7; unclear D gene. This CDR3 has 11 amino acids. Germline V gene sequence: CDR1 SGHAT, CDR2 FQNNGV. V lost 7 bases and J lost 7, with 11 bases in between. The CDR3 nucleotides read TGTGCCAGCACCAAAGCGTTTGAGCAGTACTTC. Amino acids: CASTKAFEQYF.

With respect to this clone: As the CDR3 is not closed by the conserved phenylalanine or tryptophan, this likely results from a read error. Because the CDR3's place on the DNA is in doubt, the DNA is left out and the CDR3 is given as listed by TCRdb. The V gene is TRBV7-3, the J gene TRBJ2-3; the table's D call of TRBD1 was not tested on the DNA. The length of the CDR3 is 11 amino acids, counting both ends. Germline loops: CDR1 SGHTA, CDR2 FQGTGA. The CDR3 loop reads CASSLRLDRAD.

The gene calls are TRBV6-5 and TRBJ2-7, with 7 bases that match TRBD1. The CDR3 consists of 14 residues. Germline V gene sequence: CDR1 MNHEY, CDR2 SVGAGI. The ends lost 7 bases at V and 3 bases at J; junction bases unmatched: 9. DNA of the CDR3: TGTGCCAGCATCGCACCGGGACAGAGCTACGAGCAGTACTTC. The encoded protein is CASIAPGQSYEQYF.

The DNA of the CDR3 is TGTGCCAGCAGCCCGCCGGGACAGGGAACAGATACGCAGTATTTT. The encoded protein is CASSPPGQGTDTQYF. The genes are TRBV28 and TRBJ2-3; TRBD1 aligns across 9 bases. The CDR3 covers 15 residues. Germline loops: CDR1 MDHEN, CDR2 SYDVKM. The junction had 7 bases not matched to a gene; V was cut back by 6 bases and J by 3 bases.

V and J are TRBV2 and TRBJ2-3; weak D call: TRBD2 (7 bases). The V gene lost 6 bases and the J gene lost 1 base, with 20 bases spanning the gap. Germline V lookup: CDR1 SNHLY, CDR2 FYNNEI. The CDR3 contains 17 residues. The CDR3 DNA follows: TGTGCCAGCAGAGGATTTGAGGCGGGGGCCCGCACAGATACGCAGTATTTT. It translates to CASRGFEAGARTDTQYF. Full variable domain (remainder filled in from reference TRBV2 and TRBJ2-3): EPEVTQTPSHQVTQMGQEVILRCVPISNHLYFYWYRQILGQKVEFLVSFYNNEISEKSEIFDDQFSVERPDGSNFTLKIRSTKLEDSAMYFCASRGFEAGARTDTQYFGPGTRLTVL.

This chain joins TRBV7-3 and TRBJ2-5; D possibly corresponds to TRBD2 (5 bases). The CDR3 is 13 amino acids. Trimming removed 5 bases from V and 5 bases from J, with 12 bases in between. Germline V CDR1 and CDR2: SGHTA, FQGTGA. CDR3 coding DNA: TGTGCCAGCAGCCCCGGACTCTGGGAGACCCAGTACTTC. Protein: CASSPGLWETQYF.

The chain carries TRBV7-8 and TRBJ2-7; 7 bases match TRBD1. Germline CDR1 is SGHVS and CDR2 is FQNEAQ. V dropped 4 bases and J dropped 3; count of bases not matched to a gene: 6. This CDR3 comprises 14 residues. CDR3 coding DNA: TGTGCCAGCAGCTCAAAGGACAGGAGCTACGAGCAGTACTTC. As protein: CASSSKDRSYEQYF.

V is TRBV5-1 and J is TRBJ1-3; D call uncertain. Per the germline V gene, CDR1 is SGHRS and CDR2 is YFSETQ. The ends were cut back, 4 bases at V and 3 bases at J, with 8 bases in the middle. CDR3 size: 13 residues. DNA of the CDR3: TGCGCCAGCAGCGAAACGGTTGGAAACACCATATATTTT. It encodes CASSETVGNTIYF.

The chain is built from TRBV6-5 and TRBJ2-5; 9 bases are shared with TRBD1. The germline gives CDR1 MNHEY, CDR2 SVGAGI. CDR3 length: 13 residues. Trimming at V came to 8 bases and at J to 5 bases, leaving 6 bases not matched to a gene. CDR3 sequence reads: CASYTGGWETQYF. The CDR3 region has the DNA TGTGCCAGCTACACAGGGGGCTGGGAGACCCAGTACTTC.

The chain recombines TRBV6-5 with TRBJ1-1; possibly TRBD1 for D (6 bases). Germline values: CDR1 MNHEY, CDR2 SVGAGI. There are 14 residues in the CDR3. Trimming removed 2 bases from V and 6 bases from J, with 13 bases in between. The DNA for the CDR3 is TGTGCCAGCAGTTACAGTTACAGGGATTCTGAAGCTTTCTTT. Translation gives CASSYSYRDSEAFF.

The chain combines TRBV19 with TRBJ1-2; no reliable D call. V was cut by 0 bases and J by 6 bases, with 14 bases left in between. Looked up from germline, CDR1 is LNHDA and CDR2 is SQIVND (reference sequence). CDR3 size: 15 residues. Here the CDR3 reads CASSIDPVRLHGYTF. The CDR3 nucleotides read TGTGCCAGTAGTATAGATCCGGTCAGGTTGCATGGCTACACCTTC.

The chain joins TRBV2 to TRBJ1-3; no clear D gene. CDR1 and CDR2 (germline): SNHLY, FYNNEI. The CDR3 is made up of 15 amino acids. The germline V and J ends were trimmed by 3 bases and 0 bases, with 9 bases remaining between them. The chain's CDR3 is CASSEYRDSGNTIYF. CDR3 sequence (DNA): TGTGCCAGCAGTGAGTATCGGGACTCTGGAAACACCATATATTTT.

V usage is TRBV19 and J usage is TRBJ2-5; D possibly corresponds to TRBD2 (5 bases). There are 14 residues in the CDR3. The V gene's germline CDR1 is LNHDA and CDR2 SQIVND (reference sequence). The V gene lost 4 bases and the J gene lost 5 bases, with 14 bases spanning the gap. The CDR3 bases are TGTGCCAGTAGTACAATCGGGGTGCGGGAGACCCAGTACTTC. Translating gives CASSTIGVRETQYF.

The chain couples TRBV10-3 to TRBJ1-5; D is possibly TRBD1 (6 bases). From germline, CDR1 is ENHRY and CDR2 SYGVKD. CDR3 length: 14 amino acids. Trimming shortened V by 3 bases and J by 8 bases, and 14 bases separated the two germline ends. CDR3 amino acids: CAISDGGREEPQHF. The CDR3 DNA is TGTGCCATCAGTGACGGGGGGCGGGAAGAGCCCCAGCATTTT.

The J gene is TRBJ2-7, the V gene TRBV14, with 9 bases matching TRBD1. The V gene's germline CDR1 is SGHDN and CDR2 FVKESK. The CDR3 extends over 15 amino acids. Trimming at V came to 4 bases and at J to 4 bases, leaving 8 bases not matched to a gene. In nucleotides, the CDR3 is TGTGCCAGCAGCCGCTTGGGACAGGGCGAATACGAGCAGTACTTC. Encoded protein: CASSRLGQGEYEQYF. Together with reference TRBV14 and TRBJ2-7, the CDR3 gives the full variable domain: EAGVTQFPSHSVIEKGQTVTLRCDPISGHDNLYWYRRVMGKEIKFLLHFVKESKQDESGMPNNRFLAERTGGTYSTLKVQPAELEDSGVYFCASSRLGQGEYEQYFGPGTRLTVT.

The rearrangement joins TRBV11-2 to TRBJ2-7; 8 bases align to TRBD2. Trimming took 2 bases from V and 5 from J; bases not matched to a gene: 8. CDR1 is SGHAT, CDR2 FQNNGV, per germline. The CDR3 is 15 amino acids. CDR3: CASSLIGGGRDEQYF. Here the CDR3 DNA reads TGTGCCAGCAGCTTAATTGGCGGGGGGAGGGACGAGCAGTACTTC. Supplemented by reference TRBV11-2 and TRBJ2-7, the full variable domain reads EAGVAQSPRYKIIEKRQSVAFWCNPISGHATLYWYQQILGQGPKLLIQFQNNGVVDDSQLPKDRFSAERLKGVDSTLKIQPAKLEDSAVYLCASSLIGGGRDEQYFGPGTRLTVT.

The chain uses TRBV12-5 and TRBJ1-2, with D maybe TRBD1 (6 bases). V gave up 6 bases and J gave up 7 bases, with 24 bases separating them. CDR1 and CDR2 from the germline V gene are LGHNT and FRNRAP. The CDR3 covers 16 residues. The CDR3 sequence is CASGRGQQPSSGGYTF. In nucleotides, the CDR3 is TGTGCTAGTGGCCGAGGACAGCAACCCTCAAGTGGTGGCTACACCTTC.